Below are 18 T cell receptor beta chains sequenced from a single sample in a study of a mutant IDH1 vaccine in newly diagnosed glioma (dated by TCRdb to about 2021). The sample's time point label is to be understood as: baseline, week 1 (first vaccination visit). The treatment or condition tag for this specimen amounts to: pre-vaccination baseline after standard-of-care therapy. Library preparation used the immunoSEQ multiplex PCR assay. Drawn from immuneACCESS, this table holds only the in-frame rearrangements with V and J called that TCRdb kept. Clones are partly lost; checked studies trace under half to an unresolved V gene and leave the rest unexplained. This sample comprises tens of thousands of clones, roughly 80% of them detected only once. Of the sample, 1.8% falls within the top ten clones. The source material was PBMCs, sampled from a glioma patient treated with radiotherapy, temozolomide or both. The origin of the receptors is a woman between 35 and 50 years old with glioma.

This chain uses TRBV13 with TRBJ1-2, with D possibly matching TRBD1 (5 bases). V was pared by 1 base and J by 4 bases, with 7 bases between. Germline values: CDR1 PRHDT, CDR2 FYEKMQ (reference sequence). CDR3 size: 13 residues. The CDR3 sequence: CASSLDRTYGYTF. CDR3 coding DNA: TGTGCCAGCAGCTTAGACAGGACCTATGGCTACACCTTC.

This clone came up once. The chain uses TRBV29-1 and TRBJ2-7; TRBD1 might be the D (6 bases). The germline CDR1 and CDR2 sequences are SQVTM and ANQGSEA. The CDR3 has 12 amino acids. The V and J ends lost 8 bases and 4 bases respectively, with 15 bases between them. The CDR3 DNA is TGCAGCTATACGACAGGCCCGTACGAGCAGTACTTC. The encoded protein is CSYTTGPYEQYF.

The chain combines TRBV7-6 with TRBJ2-3; TRBD2 matches at 10 bases. V shed 8 bases, J shed 4 bases, and the junction held 12 bases outside the gene matches. CDR1 and CDR2 (germline): SGHVS, FNYEAQ. The CDR3 sequence is 16 residues long. The DNA of the CDR3 is TGTGCCAGCGGACCCTCCGGGACTAGCGTGGCAGATACGCAGTATTTT. Amino acid sequence: CASGPSGTSVADTQYF.

The chain carries TRBV6-5 and TRBJ2-3, with a weak D call TRBD2 (6 bases). The germline V and J ends were trimmed by 11 bases and 4 bases, with 16 bases remaining between them. There are 13 residues in the CDR3. The germline V gene has CDR1 MNHEY and CDR2 SVGAGI. The CDR3 coding sequence is TGTGCCCCCTGCGGGGTTCCCCCAGATACGCAGTATTTT. Its protein product is CAPCGVPPDTQYF.

The chain joins TRBV10-3 to TRBJ1-5; 8 nucleotides agree with TRBD1. The J segment lost 3 bases and the V segment lost 6 bases, leaving 1 base of the junction unmatched. The CDR3 covers 13 residues. Germline CDR1 reads ENHRY; CDR2 reads SYGVKD. CDR3 DNA sequence: TGTGCCATCAGGGACAGGGACAATCAGCCCCAGCATTTT. Its translation is CAIRDRDNQPQHF.

The chain employs TRBV2 and TRBJ2-6; D may correspond to TRBD1 or TRBD2 (5 bases each). The CDR3 is 18 amino acids. V shed 6 bases and J shed 0 bases, with 18 bases lying between them. CDR1 is SNHLY, CDR2 FYNNEI, per germline. This CDR3 is CASRRLGTASSGANVLTF. DNA of the CDR3: TGTGCCAGCAGGAGATTAGGGACGGCGAGCTCTGGGGCCAACGTCCTGACTTTC.

Here the CDR3 DNA reads TGTGCCAGCAGTCGGGACATCGGAGAGACCCAGTACTTC. It encodes CASSRDIGETQYF. The chain couples TRBV27 to TRBJ2-5; maybe TRBD1 (6 bases). CDR1 is MNHEY and CDR2 is SMNVEV in the germline V gene (reference sequence). V was pared by 5 bases and J by 4 bases, with 11 bases between. CDR3 size: 13 residues.

The V gene is TRBV30, the J gene TRBJ1-2, with 10 bases that match TRBD1. Germline V gives CDR1 GTSNPN, CDR2 SVGIG (reference sequence). The CDR3 has 16 residues. The junction had 9 bases not matched to a gene; V was cut back by 1 base and J by 4 bases. Here the CDR3 DNA reads TGTGCCTGGAGTGCTCTCGGACAGGGGGGCGCCTATGGCTACACCTTC. Its protein product is CAWSALGQGGAYGYTF.

This clone was counted only a few times. This rearrangement joins TRBV5-1 to TRBJ1-1; D call uncertain. CDR1 SGHRS and CDR2 YFSETQ come from the germline V gene. The CDR3 runs 14 residues. V was clipped by 4 bases and J by 2 bases, with 12 bases between them. CDR3 bases: TGCGCCAGCAGCCCCTCTACCGGTAACACTGAAGCTTTCTTT. It codes for CASSPSTGNTEAFF.

This clone was picked up one time. The V gene is TRBV18, the J gene TRBJ1-1; 10 nucleotides align to TRBD1. J lost 1 base, V lost 3 bases, and 2 bases had no gene match. Germline assignment: CDR1 KGHSH and CDR2 LQKENI. CDR3 size: 15 residues. For the CDR3, the DNA is TGTGCCAGCTCACCGAGGACAGGGGGGAACACTGAAGCTTTCTTT. Its translation: CASSPRTGGNTEAFF.

Within the sample, this clone is medium-sized. The chain has TRBV7-9 and TRBJ2-2; 13 bases agree with TRBD2. The CDR3 totals 14 residues. Trimming removed 4 bases from V and 12 bases from J; junction bases left unmatched: 5. Germline CDR1 SEHNR, CDR2 FQNEAQ (reference sequence). CDR3 coding DNA: TGTGCCAGCAGCTCCGAACTAGCGGGGGGGAAGCTGTTTTTT. Amino acids: CASSSELAGGKLFF. Combining the CDR3 with reference TRBV7-9 and TRBJ2-2 gives the whole variable domain DTGVSQNPRHKITKRGQNVTFRCDPISEHNRLYWYRQTLGQGPEFLTYFQNEAQLEKSRLLSDRFSAERPKGSFSTLEIQRTEQGDSAMYLCASSSELAGGKLFFGEGSRLTVL.

V usage is TRBV4-3 and J usage is TRBJ2-7; weak D call: TRBD2 (6 bases). Germline CDR1 is LGHNA and CDR2 is YSLEER. The CDR3 covers 14 residues. V lost 1 base and J lost 0, with 7 bases in between. The CDR3 reads CASSQGGVSYEQYF. The CDR3 DNA reads TGCGCCAGCAGCCAAGGGGGGGTCTCCTACGAGCAGTACTTC.

The V gene is TRBV9, the J gene TRBJ2-5, with D possibly TRBD2 on 6 matching bases. V lost 2 bases and J lost 4, with 12 bases in between. There are 14 residues in the CDR3. Germline V gene sequence: CDR1 SGDLS, CDR2 YYNGEE. CDR3 region: CASSVGNGGETQYF. The CDR3 DNA is TGTGCCAGCAGCGTCGGAAACGGGGGAGAGACCCAGTACTTC.

The chain carries TRBV5-8 and TRBJ2-3, with TRBD2 matching over 7 bases. The CDR3 spans 14 residues. Germline CDR1 and CDR2: SGHTS and YDEGEE. J was trimmed by 8 bases and V by 2 bases; bases with no gene match: 8. The CDR3 region is CASSFSGTKPTQYF. The CDR3 region has the DNA TGTGCCAGCAGCTTTTCCGGGACTAAGCCTACGCAGTATTTT.

In this sample, this clone turned up a few times. The chain has TRBV19 and TRBJ1-5; TRBD1 matches 7 bases. The CDR3 is 17 amino acids. V shed 6 bases and J 2 bases; nucleotides not matched to a gene: 13. Germline values: CDR1 LNHDA, CDR2 SQIVND (reference sequence). CDR3 in DNA: TGTGCCAGTAGCTCACCCCGACAGGGAGGGGGCAATCAGCCCCAGCATTTT. Translated, it gives CASSSPRQGGGNQPQHF.

The chain couples TRBV5-4 to TRBJ2-3, with 10 bases identical to TRBD2. Trimming removed 2 bases from V and 5 bases from J; junction bases left unmatched: 8. In germline, CDR1 is SGHNT, CDR2 YYREEE (reference sequence). This CDR3 spans 16 amino acids. The CDR3 spells CASSLRSGGARDTQYF. CDR3 DNA: TGTGCCAGCAGCTTACGCAGCGGGGGGGCCCGAGATACGCAGTATTTT.

This clone showed up just once. The V and J genes are TRBV5-6 and TRBJ1-6, with TRBD1 matching 7 bases. The V gene's germline CDR1 is SGHDT and CDR2 YYEEEE. With V trimmed by 2 bases and J by 5 bases, 7 bases remained unmatched. The CDR3 totals 16 residues. This CDR3 is CASSFYPGTDNSPLHF. CDR3 in DNA: TGTGCCAGCAGCTTTTACCCCGGGACAGATAATTCACCCCTCCACTTT.

V and J are TRBV14 and TRBJ1-1; D gene unclear. V gave up 0 bases and J gave up 6 bases, with 5 bases separating them. CDR3 size: 12 residues. CDR1 is SGHDN, CDR2 FVKESK, per germline. Here the CDR3 DNA reads TGTGCCAGCAGCCAAGAATGGCCTGAAGCTTTCTTT. It translates to CASSQEWPEAFF.